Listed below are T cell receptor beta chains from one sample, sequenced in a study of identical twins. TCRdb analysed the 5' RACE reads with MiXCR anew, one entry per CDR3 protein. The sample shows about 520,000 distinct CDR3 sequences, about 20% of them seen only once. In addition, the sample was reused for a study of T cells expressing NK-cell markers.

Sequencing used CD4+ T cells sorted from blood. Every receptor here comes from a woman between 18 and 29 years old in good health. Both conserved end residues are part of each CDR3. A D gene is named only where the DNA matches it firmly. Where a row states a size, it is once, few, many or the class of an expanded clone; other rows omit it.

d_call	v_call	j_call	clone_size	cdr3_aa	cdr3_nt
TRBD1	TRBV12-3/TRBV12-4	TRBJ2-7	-	CASSRDRGRSEQYF	TGTGCCAGCAGCCGGGACAGGGGACGAAGCGAGCAGTACTTC
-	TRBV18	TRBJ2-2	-	CASSPRRGGDTGELFF	TGTGCCAGCTCACCCCGACGGGGAGGAGACACCGGGGAGCTGTTTTTT
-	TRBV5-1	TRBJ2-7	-	CASSLVTIFGGSYEQYF	TGCGCCAGCAGCTTGGTAACCATTTTTGGGGGCTCCTACGAGCAGTACTTC
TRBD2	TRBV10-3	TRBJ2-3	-	CAISPVAGGRTDTQYF	TGTGCCATCAGTCCCGTAGCGGGGGGTCGCACAGATACGCAGTATTTT
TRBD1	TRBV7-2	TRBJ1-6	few	CASSLRQGAQNSPLHF	TGTGCCAGCAGCTTAAGACAGGGGGCTCAAAATTCACCCCTCCACTTT
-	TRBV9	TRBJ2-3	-	CASSVRVLATSTDTQYF	TGTGCCAGCAGCGTAAGAGTCCTAGCAACTAGCACAGATACGCAGTATTTT
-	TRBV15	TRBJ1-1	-	CATSVLGGTEAFF	TGTGCCACCAGCGTACTAGGGGGAACTGAAGCTTTCTTT
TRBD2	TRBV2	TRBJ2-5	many	CASITSGTRKYF	TGTGCCAGCATTACCTCCGGGACTAGGAAGTACTTC
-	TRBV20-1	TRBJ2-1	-	CSARSRGRGGNEQFF	TGCAGTGCTCGTAGCAGGGGGCGGGGGGGCAATGAGCAGTTCTTC
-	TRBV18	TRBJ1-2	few	CASSPGIDANYGYTF	TGTGCCAGCTCACCAGGGATTGACGCTAACTATGGCTACACCTTC
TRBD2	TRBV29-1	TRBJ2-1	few	CSVDSGRVLSYNEQFF	TGCAGCGTTGATAGCGGGAGGGTTCTCTCCTACAATGAGCAGTTCTTC
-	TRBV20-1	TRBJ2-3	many	CSARHGTDTQYF	TGCAGTGCCCGCCACGGTACAGATACGCAGTATTTT
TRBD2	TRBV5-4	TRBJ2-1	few	CASSLQRERGGLRGYNEQFF	TGTGCCAGCAGCTTACAGCGGGAGCGGGGGGGCCTTCGTGGCTACAATGAGCAGTTCTTC
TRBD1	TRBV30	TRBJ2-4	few	CAWPTGTGTRETKNIQYF	TGTGCCTGGCCCACCGGGACAGGGACGAGGGAAACCAAAAACATTCAGTACTTC
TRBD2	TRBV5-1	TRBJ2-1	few	CASSLSVAGGPVEQFF	TGCGCCAGCAGCTTGAGCGTAGCGGGGGGGCCCGTTGAGCAGTTCTTC
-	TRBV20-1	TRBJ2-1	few	CSASGGDFYNEQFF	TGCAGTGCTAGCGGGGGAGATTTCTACAATGAGCAGTTCTTC
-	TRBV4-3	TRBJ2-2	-	CASSHREKTGELFF	TGCGCCAGCAGCCACCGGGAGAAGACCGGGGAGCTGTTTTTT
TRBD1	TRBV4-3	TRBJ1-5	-	CASSQDLDRGQPQHF	TGCGCCAGCAGCCAAGATTTGGACAGGGGTCAGCCCCAGCATTTT
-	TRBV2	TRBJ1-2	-	CASSVSGTFWENYGYTF	TGTGCCAGCAGCGTATCCGGGACATTCTGGGAGAACTATGGCTACACCTTC
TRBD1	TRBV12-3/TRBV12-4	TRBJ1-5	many	CASSRETGANQPQHF	TGTGCCAGCAGTCGAGAGACAGGGGCAAATCAGCCCCAGCATTTT
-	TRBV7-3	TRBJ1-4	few	CASSLGMATNEKLFF	TGTGCCAGCAGCCTAGGCATGGCAACTAATGAAAAACTGTTTTTT
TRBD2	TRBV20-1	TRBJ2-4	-	CSARVAGVKNIQYF	TGCAGTGCTAGAGTTGCGGGAGTCAAAAACATTCAGTACTTC
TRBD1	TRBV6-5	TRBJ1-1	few	CASRNRGGAFF	TGTGCCAGCAGGAACAGGGGAGGAGCTTTCTTT